These T cell receptor beta chains were read from a single sample in a study of blood T cells in healthy people across ages. TCRdb re-analysed the 5' RACE reads in MiXCR, keeping a single row per CDR3 protein. The table has approximately 810,000 distinct CDR3 sequences, roughly 35% seen once. Sequencing was performed on blood. The receptors here all came from a man between 18 and 35 years old in good health. The CDR3 runs from the conserved cysteine through the conserved F or W. Fields, in order: clone size, D gene, V gene, J gene, CDR3 protein, CDR3 DNA. The D gene is left open where the match is weak. A row's size may be missing; if present it is once, few, many or a size class.

few,NA,TRBV10-3,TRBJ2-7,CAISGGRGAALDEQYF,TGTGCCATCAGTGGGGGCCGGGGGGCCGCTTTGGACGAGCAGTACTTC
NA,NA,TRBV12-3/TRBV12-4,TRBJ1-1,CASIGTWGTGDTEAFF,TGTGCCAGCATCGGGACATGGGGGACGGGGGACACTGAAGCTTTCTTT
few,NA,TRBV20-1,TRBJ2-3,CSASLAPAGDTQYF,TGCAGTGCTTCCCTGGCTCCCGCTGGAGATACGCAGTATTTT
few,TRBD1,TRBV4-3,TRBJ2-7,CASSQGTTGTDFSYEQYF,TGCGCCAGCAGCCAAGGGACGACCGGGACAGACTTTTCCTACGAGCAGTACTTC
few,NA,TRBV7-2,TRBJ1-2,CASSLHRTSNYGYTF,TGTGCCAGCAGCCTTCACAGGACCTCTAACTATGGCTACACCTTC
many,NA,TRBV6-2/TRBV6-3,TRBJ2-6,CASSYNSGANVLTF,TGTGCCAGCAGTTACAACTCTGGGGCCAACGTCCTGACTTTC
few,NA,TRBV7-3,TRBJ2-5,CASSIGADFNNEQYF,TGTGCCAGCAGCATAGGGGCAGACTTCAACAATGAGCAGTACTTC
NA,TRBD2,TRBV3-1,TRBJ2-5,CASSHGTSGRQETQYF,TGTGCCAGCAGCCACGGGACTAGCGGGCGACAAGAGACCCAGTACTTC
few,NA,TRBV4-1,TRBJ2-3,CASSQVDRTDTQYF,TGCGCCAGCAGCCAAGTCGACCGCACAGATACGCAGTATTTT
many,NA,TRBV7-2,TRBJ2-1,CASSVSTAVHNEQFF,TGTGCCAGCAGCGTCTCCACAGCAGTCCACAATGAGCAGTTCTTC
NA,NA,TRBV12-3/TRBV12-4,TRBJ1-5,CASNPGTSSQPQHF,TGTGCCAGCAATCCCGGGACATCCTCCCAGCCCCAGCATTTT
NA,TRBD1,TRBV7-6,TRBJ2-3,CASRETGGLTDTQYF,TGTGCCAGCAGGGAGACAGGGGGCCTCACAGATACGCAGTATTTT
few,NA,TRBV6-6,TRBJ2-7,CASSLTSNHYEQYF,TGTGCCAGCAGTCTGACCTCGAACCACTACGAGCAGTACTTC
NA,NA,TRBV4-3,TRBJ2-3,CASSQAPGAITDTQYF,TGCGCCAGCAGCCAAGCGCCGGGGGCCATCACAGATACGCAGTATTTT
NA,NA,TRBV12-3/TRBV12-4,TRBJ2-3,CASSFLGGTADTQYF,TGTGCCAGCAGTTTTCTGGGGGGAACCGCAGATACGCAGTATTTT
many,NA,TRBV7-2,TRBJ2-1,CASSSPGAWNEQFF,TGTGCCAGCAGCTCCCCGGGGGCGTGGAATGAGCAGTTCTTC
NA,NA,TRBV12-3/TRBV12-4,TRBJ1-5,CASSLGRTAGRNQPQHF,TGTGCCAGCAGTTTAGGGAGGACGGCCGGTCGCAATCAGCCCCAGCATTTT
few,NA,TRBV6-1,TRBJ1-4,CASRPGLVGEKLFF,TGTGCCAGCAGGCCGGGACTGGTCGGAGAAAAACTGTTTTTT
NA,NA,TRBV6-2/TRBV6-3,TRBJ2-7,CASSRSVGYEQYF,TGTGCCAGCAGTCGCTCAGTAGGCTACGAGCAGTACTTC
many,TRBD2,TRBV20-1,TRBJ2-3,CSASGTSEYTDTQYF,TGCAGTGCTAGTGGGACTAGCGAGTACACAGATACGCAGTATTTT
few,NA,TRBV2,TRBJ2-1,CASTGNEQFF,TGTGCCAGCACGGGAAATGAGCAGTTCTTC
NA,TRBD1,TRBV18,TRBJ1-5,CASSLGTGTQPQHF,TGTGCCAGCTCACTCGGGACAGGGACTCAGCCCCAGCATTTT
NA,NA,TRBV4-3,TRBJ2-5,CASSQRSPPGVGETQYF,TGCGCCAGCAGCCAACGATCCCCTCCAGGGGTCGGAGAGACCCAGTACTTC
NA,NA,TRBV4-2,TRBJ2-3,CASSQGGGGTQYF,TGTGCCAGCAGCCAAGGAGGGGGGGGTACGCAGTATTTT
NA,TRBD1,TRBV4-3,TRBJ1-2,CASSQGTGEDGYSF,TGCGCCAGCAGCCAGGGGACAGGGGAGGATGGCTACAGCTTC
NA,NA,TRBV7-6,TRBJ2-7,CASSRDFAYEQYF,TGTGCCAGCAGCCGGGACTTCGCCTACGAGCAGTACTTC
NA,TRBD2,TRBV4-1,TRBJ2-1,CASSQVEIAGGEQFF,TGCGCCAGCAGCCAAGTTGAGATAGCGGGAGGAGAGCAGTTCTTC
few,TRBD2,TRBV15,TRBJ2-7,CATSRVAGGAGEQYF,TGTGCCACCAGCAGAGTAGCGGGGGGGGCAGGTGAGCAGTACTTC
few,NA,TRBV12-3/TRBV12-4,TRBJ1-2,CASSQAGNPDGYTF,TGTGCCAGCAGCCAAGCCGGGAATCCGGATGGCTACACCTTC
NA,TRBD1,TRBV7-9,TRBJ1-2,CPSDGTVNYGYTF,TGTCCCAGCGACGGGACAGTGAACTATGGCTACACCTTC
NA,NA,TRBV6-5,TRBJ2-7,CASSYSTGPAYEQYF,TGTGCCAGCAGTTACTCGACCGGACCGGCCTACGAGCAGTACTTC
many,NA,TRBV11-2,TRBJ2-3,CASSLDHGSTDTQYF,TGTGCCAGCAGCTTAGATCACGGCAGCACAGATACGCAGTATTTT
many,NA,TRBV12-3/TRBV12-4,TRBJ2-7,CASSLIGDEQYF,TGTGCCAGCAGTTTAATAGGGGACGAGCAGTACTTC
once,TRBD2,TRBV24-1,TRBJ2-7,CATSDPSGDSYNEQYF,TGTGCCACCAGTGACCCGAGCGGGGACTCCTACAACGAGCAGTACTTC
NA,NA,TRBV18,TRBJ2-5,CASAPRDSETQYF,TGTGCCAGCGCACCGCGGGACTCGGAGACCCAGTACTTC
NA,NA,TRBV12-3/TRBV12-4,TRBJ1-2,CASSLGPPLVGYTF,TGTGCCAGCAGTTTGGGCCCCCCGCTCGTCGGCTACACCTTC
NA,NA,TRBV30,TRBJ1-4,CAWSVWGTTNEKLFF,TGTGCCTGGAGTGTATGGGGAACGACTAATGAAAAACTGTTTTTT
many,TRBD2,TRBV27,TRBJ2-1,CASSSGLEVREQFF,TGTGCCAGCAGTTCGGGACTAGAAGTCAGAGAGCAGTTCTTC
few,TRBD1,TRBV6-5,TRBJ1-2,CASSLSGQSSYGYTF,TGTGCCAGCAGTCTATCGGGACAGTCATCCTATGGCTACACCTTC
NA,TRBD2,TRBV7-2,TRBJ2-1,CASSSRRAGGDEQFF,TGTGCCAGCAGCTCGCGACGAGCGGGGGGGGATGAGCAGTTCTTC
NA,NA,TRBV7-2,TRBJ1-2,CASNPFDAGLREGYTF,TGTGCCAGCAATCCATTTGACGCAGGCCTGCGGGAAGGCTACACCTTC
NA,TRBD2,TRBV4-3,TRBJ2-1,CASSQDRSGGPLYNEQFF,TGCGCCAGCAGCCAAGATCGCAGCGGGGGGCCACTTTACAATGAGCAGTTCTTC
NA,NA,TRBV6-5,TRBJ2-2,CASSSRTGANTGELFF,TGTGCCAGCAGTTCCCGCACAGGAGCTAACACCGGGGAGCTGTTTTTT
NA,NA,TRBV7-3,TRBJ2-1,CASSLRASPYNEQFF,TGTGCCAGCAGCTTAAGGGCTAGCCCGTACAATGAGCAGTTCTTC